The TCR beta chain under discussion was sequenced for a study of T cell responses to AZD1222 COVID-19 vaccine. The study's findings and limits: Clonal diversity may have been underestimated in mostly white British donors. The study reported that nearly half of spike-specific TCRs target unmutated variant regions.

Using immunoSEQ multiplex PCR, the repertoire was profiled, and TCRdb retains in-frame clones only, with some absent. The sample holds 95,000 to 150,000 clones; about 90% are singletons and the top ten take about 10%. With regard to this clone: The antigen remains unidentified.

The germline V gene has CDR1 PRHDT and CDR2 FYEKMQ (reference sequence). V lost 5 bases to trimming and J lost 1 base, with 15 bases between them. This CDR3 spans 15 amino acids. The chain links TRBV13 to TRBJ2-7; D perhaps matches TRBD2 (6 bases). The receptor was derived from an adult in good health. This sample comprised peripheral blood, obtained on day 0 of AZD1222 vaccination. The CDR3 region is CASSPGLAFSYEQYF. In DNA, the CDR3 is TGTGCCAGCAGCCCGGGACTCGCCTTTTCCTACGAGCAGTACTTC.